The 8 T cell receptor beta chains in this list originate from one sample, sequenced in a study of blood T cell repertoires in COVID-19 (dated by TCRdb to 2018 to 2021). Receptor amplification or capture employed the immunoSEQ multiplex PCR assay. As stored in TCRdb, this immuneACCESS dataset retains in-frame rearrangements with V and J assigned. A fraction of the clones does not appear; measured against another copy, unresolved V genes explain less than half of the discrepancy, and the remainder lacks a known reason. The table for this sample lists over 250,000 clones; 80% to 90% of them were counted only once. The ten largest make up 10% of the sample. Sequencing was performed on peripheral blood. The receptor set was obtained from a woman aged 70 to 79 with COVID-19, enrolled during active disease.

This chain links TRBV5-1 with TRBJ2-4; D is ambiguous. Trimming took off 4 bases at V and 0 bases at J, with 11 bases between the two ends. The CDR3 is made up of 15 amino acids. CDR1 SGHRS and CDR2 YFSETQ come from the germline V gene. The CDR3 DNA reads TGCGCCAGCAGCAACGGTGACTTAGCCAAAAACATTCAGTACTTC. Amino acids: CASSNGDLAKNIQYF.

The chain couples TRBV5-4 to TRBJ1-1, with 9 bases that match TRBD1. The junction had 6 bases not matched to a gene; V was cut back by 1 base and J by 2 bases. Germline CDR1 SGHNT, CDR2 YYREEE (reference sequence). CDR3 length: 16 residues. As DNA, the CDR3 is TGTGCCAGCAGCTTGCCCGGGACAGGGTATAACACTGAAGCTTTCTTT. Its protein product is CASSLPGTGYNTEAFF.

CDR3 protein: CASSPVSSQGQFF. The CDR3 DNA reads TGTGCCAGCTCACCAGTTAGCAGCCAGGGGCAGTTCTTC. The V call is TRBV18, the J call TRBJ2-1; perhaps TRBD1 as D (5 bases). Germline loops: CDR1 KGHSH, CDR2 LQKENI. The CDR3 sequence is 13 residues long. V lost 2 bases and J lost 12, with 14 bases in between.

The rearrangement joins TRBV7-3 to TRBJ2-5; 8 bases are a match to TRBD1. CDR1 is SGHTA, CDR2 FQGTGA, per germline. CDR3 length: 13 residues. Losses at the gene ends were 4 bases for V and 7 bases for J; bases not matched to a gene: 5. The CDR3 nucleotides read TGTGCCAGCAGCTCAGACAGGGGATGGACCCAGTACTTC. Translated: CASSSDRGWTQYF.

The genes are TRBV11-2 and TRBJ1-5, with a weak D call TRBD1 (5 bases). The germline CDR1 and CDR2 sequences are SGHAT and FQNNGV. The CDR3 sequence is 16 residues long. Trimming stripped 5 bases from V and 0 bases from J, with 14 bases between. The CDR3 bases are TGTGCCAGCAGCAGCCTGGGGGGGACTAGCAATCAGCCCCAGCATTTT. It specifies CASSSLGGTSNQPQHF.

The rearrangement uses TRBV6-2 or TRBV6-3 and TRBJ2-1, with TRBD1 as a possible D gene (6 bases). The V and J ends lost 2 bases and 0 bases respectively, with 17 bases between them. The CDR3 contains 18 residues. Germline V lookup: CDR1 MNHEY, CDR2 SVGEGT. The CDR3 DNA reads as TGTGCCAGCAGTTACGATAGGCAGGGGACATTCTCCTACAATGAGCAGTTCTTC. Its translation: CASSYDRQGTFSYNEQFF.

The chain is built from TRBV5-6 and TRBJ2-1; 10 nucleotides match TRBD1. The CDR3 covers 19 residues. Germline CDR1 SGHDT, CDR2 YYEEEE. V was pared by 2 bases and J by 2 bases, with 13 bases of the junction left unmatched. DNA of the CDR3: TGTGCCAGCAGCTTCCGGCGGGACAGGGGTCGGCCTACCTACAATGAGCAGTTCTTC. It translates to CASSFRRDRGRPTYNEQFF. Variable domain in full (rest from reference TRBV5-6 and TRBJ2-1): DAGVTQSPTHLIKTRGQQVTLRCSPKSGHDTVSWYQQALGQGPQFIFQYYEEEERQRGNFPDRFSGHQFPNYSSELNVNALLLGDSALYLCASSFRRDRGRPTYNEQFFGPGTRLTVL.

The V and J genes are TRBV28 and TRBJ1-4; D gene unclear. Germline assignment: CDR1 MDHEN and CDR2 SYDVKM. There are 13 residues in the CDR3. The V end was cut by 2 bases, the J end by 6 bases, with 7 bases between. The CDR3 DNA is TGTGCCAGCAGTTTAACTGTGGATGAAAAACTGTTTTTT. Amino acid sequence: CASSLTVDEKLFF.